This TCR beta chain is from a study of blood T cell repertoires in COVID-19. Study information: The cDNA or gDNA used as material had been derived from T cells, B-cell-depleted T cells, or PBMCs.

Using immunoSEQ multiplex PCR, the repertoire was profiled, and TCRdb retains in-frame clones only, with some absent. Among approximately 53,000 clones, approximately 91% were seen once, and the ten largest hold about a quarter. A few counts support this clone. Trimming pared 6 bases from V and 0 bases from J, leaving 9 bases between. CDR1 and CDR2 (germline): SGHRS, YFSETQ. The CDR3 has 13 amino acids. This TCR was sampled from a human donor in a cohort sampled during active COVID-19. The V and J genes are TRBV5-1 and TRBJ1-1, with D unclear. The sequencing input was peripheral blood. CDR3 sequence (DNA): TGCGCCAGCAAAGGGAGCATGAACACTGAAGCTTTCTTT. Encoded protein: CASKGSMNTEAFF.